The text below deals with one T cell receptor beta chain. The data stem from a study of blood T cell repertoires in COVID-19. About the study: Sample material is recorded as cDNA or gDNA derived from T cells, B-cell-depleted T cells, or PBMCs.

Clones were read by immunoSEQ multiplex PCR, and TCRdb kept only the in-frame ones, dropping some. The table includes 150,000 to 200,000 clones, around 87% detected once. Sequencing was carried out using peripheral blood. The receptor's source is a woman younger than 30 who had recovered from COVID-19.

CDR3 sequence: CASSPSPGTSYIQYF. CDR3 coding DNA: TGCGCCAGCAGCCCCAGCCCCGGGACTAGTTACATTCAGTACTTC. The chain joins TRBV4-3 to TRBJ2-4; 8 bases map to TRBD2. V gave up 4 bases and J gave up 8 bases; unmatched junction bases: 10. In germline, CDR1 is LGHNA, CDR2 YSLEER. This CDR3 comprises 15 residues.